The rows below give T cell receptor beta chains drawn from one sample of a study of immune heterogeneity within non-small cell lung tumors. TCRdb ran MiXCR on the multiplex PCR reads and lists one entry per CDR3 protein. Here the sample spans 12,000 or so distinct CDR3 sequences, around 29% being singletons. Sequenced sample: lung tumor tissue. These receptors were taken from a man between 50 and 59 years old with non-small cell lung cancer. CDR3s leave out the opening cysteine and the closing phenylalanine or tryptophan. Where a row states a size, it is once, few, many or the class of an expanded clone; other rows omit it.

v_call: TRBV28
j_call: TRBJ2-7
cdr3_length: 13
clone_size: medium-sized
cdr3_aa: ASSLMRGLSYEQY

v_call: TRBV6-1
j_call: TRBJ2-7
cdr3_length: 9
clone_size: many
cdr3_aa: ASSHSYEQY

v_call: TRBV20-1
j_call: TRBJ2-2
cdr3_length: 10
clone_size: few
cdr3_aa: SARVSTGELF

v_call: TRBV5-1
j_call: TRBJ2-1
cdr3_length: 15
clone_size: few
cdr3_aa: ASSIRTSGGGYNEQF

v_call: TRBV5-8
j_call: TRBJ1-1
cdr3_length: 11
clone_size: few
cdr3_aa: ASSWGQNTEAF

v_call: TRBV6-2/TRBV6-3
j_call: TRBJ1-6
cdr3_length: 12
clone_size: NA
cdr3_aa: ASMETGINSPLH

v_call: TRBV19
j_call: TRBJ2-2
cdr3_length: 13
clone_size: many
cdr3_aa: ASSAGLVSGGELF

v_call: TRBV6-1
j_call: TRBJ2-4
cdr3_length: 12
clone_size: few
cdr3_aa: ASSAFQGKNIQY

v_call: TRBV9
j_call: TRBJ1-3
cdr3_length: 17
clone_size: once
cdr3_aa: ARSDLFNADANRGNTIY

v_call: TRBV6-1
j_call: TRBJ2-1
cdr3_length: 10
clone_size: NA
cdr3_aa: ASSYIRGEQF

v_call: TRBV6-2/TRBV6-3
j_call: TRBJ1-3
cdr3_length: 13
clone_size: medium-sized
cdr3_aa: ASRRQGAAGNTIY

v_call: TRBV5-6
j_call: TRBJ1-2
cdr3_length: 12
clone_size: NA
cdr3_aa: SSSLGYGDGGYT

v_call: TRBV10-3
j_call: TRBJ1-5
cdr3_length: 12
clone_size: many
cdr3_aa: AISEGGRNQPQH

v_call: TRBV20-1
j_call: TRBJ2-3
cdr3_length: 13
clone_size: NA
cdr3_aa: SARSDSTSTDTQY

v_call: TRBV6-4
j_call: TRBJ2-3
cdr3_length: 12
clone_size: many
cdr3_aa: ASSSRSGTDTQY

v_call: TRBV20-1
j_call: TRBJ1-1
cdr3_length: 13
clone_size: few
cdr3_aa: SARGQGGKNTEAF

v_call: TRBV15
j_call: TRBJ2-7
cdr3_length: 15
clone_size: few
cdr3_aa: ATSREGVGGRTYEQY

v_call: TRBV7-8
j_call: TRBJ1-6
cdr3_length: 13
clone_size: medium-sized
cdr3_aa: ASSPGEVQNSPLH

v_call: TRBV20-1
j_call: TRBJ2-7
cdr3_length: 10
clone_size: medium-sized
cdr3_aa: SALGLEYEQY

v_call: TRBV6-1
j_call: TRBJ2-7
cdr3_length: 11
clone_size: large
cdr3_aa: ASSRGVEDEQY

v_call: TRBV4-1
j_call: TRBJ1-6
cdr3_length: 15
clone_size: medium-sized
cdr3_aa: ASSQDQQASYNSPLH

v_call: TRBV30
j_call: TRBJ1-5
cdr3_length: 11
clone_size: NA
cdr3_aa: AWSWEGNQPQH

v_call: TRBV3-1
j_call: TRBJ1-2
cdr3_length: 15
clone_size: NA
cdr3_aa: ASSQDLGQGLDYGYT

v_call: TRBV20-1
j_call: TRBJ2-3
cdr3_length: 8
clone_size: medium-sized
cdr3_aa: SAGADTQY

v_call: TRBV28
j_call: TRBJ2-6
cdr3_length: 16
clone_size: medium-sized
cdr3_aa: ASSRAGTGASGANVLT

v_call: TRBV19
j_call: TRBJ1-2
cdr3_length: 12
clone_size: many
cdr3_aa: ASSITGQGYGYT

v_call: TRBV18
j_call: TRBJ2-7
cdr3_length: 11
clone_size: many
cdr3_aa: ASSPQGIHEQY

v_call: TRBV5-1
j_call: TRBJ2-7
cdr3_length: 11
clone_size: medium-sized
cdr3_aa: ASSRDTSYEQY

v_call: TRBV3-1
j_call: TRBJ2-1
cdr3_length: 11
clone_size: many
cdr3_aa: ASRGQGHNEQF

v_call: TRBV18
j_call: TRBJ2-7
cdr3_length: 13
clone_size: medium-sized
cdr3_aa: ASSPDRRYSYEQY

v_call: TRBV3-1
j_call: TRBJ2-2
cdr3_length: 15
clone_size: few
cdr3_aa: ASSPPTGRPNTGELF

v_call: TRBV20-1
j_call: TRBJ2-1
cdr3_length: 15
clone_size: many
cdr3_aa: SARTSGGSRAYNEQF

v_call: TRBV6-1
j_call: TRBJ2-3
cdr3_length: 14
clone_size: NA
cdr3_aa: ASSDPAGSSTDTQY

v_call: TRBV10-3
j_call: TRBJ2-1
cdr3_length: 10
clone_size: few
cdr3_aa: AIKGTGNEQF

v_call: TRBV6-1
j_call: TRBJ1-5
cdr3_length: 12
clone_size: medium-sized
cdr3_aa: ASSEVDSNQPQH

v_call: TRBV20-1
j_call: TRBJ1-3
cdr3_length: 11
clone_size: many
cdr3_aa: SARNQEENTIY

v_call: TRBV11-2
j_call: TRBJ1-1
cdr3_length: 10
clone_size: few
cdr3_aa: ASSSMNTEAF

v_call: TRBV19
j_call: TRBJ2-5
cdr3_length: 12
clone_size: NA
cdr3_aa: ASSGGDGQETQY

v_call: TRBV4-1
j_call: TRBJ1-3
cdr3_length: 13
clone_size: NA
cdr3_aa: ASRKAQGGGNTIY

v_call: TRBV25-1
j_call: TRBJ2-1
cdr3_length: 14
clone_size: few
cdr3_aa: ASSEYGSGRGNEQF

v_call: TRBV28
j_call: TRBJ1-3
cdr3_length: 13
clone_size: medium-sized
cdr3_aa: ASSPLFVSGNTIY

v_call: TRBV28
j_call: TRBJ2-7
cdr3_length: 13
clone_size: medium-sized
cdr3_aa: ASSLAGAFSYEQY

v_call: TRBV11-2
j_call: TRBJ2-2
cdr3_length: 14
clone_size: medium-sized
cdr3_aa: ASSSTGATNTGELF

v_call: TRBV11-2
j_call: TRBJ2-7
cdr3_length: 12
clone_size: medium-sized
cdr3_aa: ASSLKRESYEQY

v_call: TRBV6-1
j_call: TRBJ1-6
cdr3_length: 13
clone_size: many
cdr3_aa: ATQIGQEYNSPLH

v_call: TRBV27
j_call: TRBJ1-1
cdr3_length: 13
clone_size: NA
cdr3_aa: ARSFIDWMNTEAF

v_call: TRBV15
j_call: TRBJ1-2
cdr3_length: 16
clone_size: few
cdr3_aa: ATSRNQGDSIRGYGYT

v_call: TRBV12-5
j_call: TRBJ2-1
cdr3_length: 14
clone_size: many
cdr3_aa: ASAVGVRGRDNEQF

v_call: TRBV7-8
j_call: TRBJ2-7
cdr3_length: 14
clone_size: many
cdr3_aa: ASSLVPAGRAYEQY

v_call: TRBV30
j_call: TRBJ1-1
cdr3_length: 9
clone_size: NA
cdr3_aa: AWIRWTEAF

v_call: TRBV15
j_call: TRBJ1-5
cdr3_length: 11
clone_size: medium-sized
cdr3_aa: ATSRVGIQPQH

v_call: TRBV7-2
j_call: TRBJ2-2
cdr3_length: 12
clone_size: few
cdr3_aa: ASSPGHYTGELF

v_call: TRBV28
j_call: TRBJ2-1
cdr3_length: 11
clone_size: medium-sized
cdr3_aa: ATTGNSYNEQF

v_call: TRBV7-2
j_call: TRBJ1-2
cdr3_length: 12
clone_size: medium-sized
cdr3_aa: ASSFVEGSGGYT

v_call: TRBV6-2/TRBV6-3
j_call: TRBJ2-5
cdr3_length: 12
clone_size: NA
cdr3_aa: ASSYQTAQETQY